These 30 T cell receptor beta chains originate from one sample sequenced in a study of T cells in women clearing cervical HPV infection. Sequencing used immunoSEQ multiplex PCR; TCRdb keeps in-frame clones, though not all of them. This sample contains roughly 40,000 clones. Sequences were obtained from blood buffy coat. The receptors derive from a woman between 18 and 75 years old with a cervical HPV16 infection that either progressed to CIN3+ or cleared (not recorded which).

With regard to this clone: The read ends 3 residues shy of where the CDR3 ends; the end is completed using the germline J gene. The J gene is TRBJ2-1, the V gene TRBV6-4; 8 bases line up with TRBD2. Germline V CDR1 and CDR2: MRHNA, SNTAGT. V shed 6 bases, J shed 0 bases, and the junction held 4 bases outside the gene matches. The CDR3 is 15 residues long. CDR3 in amino acids: CASRETSGSYNEQFF. The sequenced CDR3 bases are TGTGCCAGCAGGGAAACTAGCGGCTCCTACAATGAG.

As concerns this clone: The read finishes 3 residues shy of the CDR3 end, and the germline J gene is used to complete it. The chain recombines TRBV6-1 with TRBJ2-1; 13 bases agree with TRBD2. There are 16 residues in the CDR3. After removal of 2 bases from V and 7 bases from J, the junction contained 5 bases not matched to a gene. Germline assignment: CDR1 MNHNS and CDR2 SASEGT. The covered CDR3 bases are TGTGCCAGCAGTGAAACTAGCGGGGGGGCGGTGAATGAG. This gives the protein CASSETSGGAVNE. The CDR3 in its entirety is CASSETSGGAVNEQFF.

About this clone: One junction end does not reproduce the germline sequence, and a read error may be involved. The CDR3 extends 3 residues past the end of the read, so its final part is completed from the germline J gene. This chain links TRBV7-7 with TRBJ2-5; D uncertain. The CDR3 loop spans 15 amino acids. CDR1 is SSHAT, CDR2 FNYEAQ, per germline (reference sequence). The DNA read from the CDR3 is TGTGCTAGCAGCTTAGGAACGGCGGTACAAGAGACC. As protein: CASSLGTAVQET. The full CDR3 protein reads CASSLGTAVQETQYF.

On this clone: The read ends 3 residues early relative to the CDR3; the germline J gene fills the gap. V usage is TRBV7-8 and J usage is TRBJ2-5, with D perhaps matching TRBD2 (6 bases). The length of the CDR3 is 14 residues. The germline V gene encodes CDR1 SGHVS and CDR2 FQNEAQ. V shed 4 bases and J shed 5 bases, with 14 bases lying between them. The covered CDR3 bases are TGTGCCAGCAGCTCTAGCGCGTCACACGAGACC. This gives the protein CASSSSASHET. The full CDR3 reads CASSSSASHETQYF.

Comments on this clone: Other DNA sequences of this sample code for an identical CDR3. The CDR3 loop is CASSLKGNTEAFF. CDR3 bases read: TGCGCCAGCAGCTTGAAGGGGAACACTGAA. The chain employs TRBV5-1 and TRBJ1-1; D call uncertain. The CDR3 end falls 3 residues outside the read, so it is completed with the germline J gene. V lost 1 base and J lost 1, with 5 bases in between. The germline V gene has CDR1 SGHRS and CDR2 YFSETQ. The CDR3 has 13 amino acids.

Remarks on this clone: The DNA ends 3 residues before the CDR3 does, and the rest of the CDR3 is filled in from the germline J gene. This rearrangement joins TRBV7-6 to TRBJ1-3; 8 bases agree with TRBD1. Looked up from germline, CDR1 is SGHVS and CDR2 is FNYEAQ. The CDR3 has 16 amino acids. V trimming: 1 base; J trimming: 0 bases; junction bases outside the gene matches: 2. The sequenced CDR3 bases are TGTGCCAGCAGCTTAGAGGGACAGGACTCTGGAAACACC. This sequence encodes CASSLEGQDSGNT. The entire CDR3 protein is CASSLEGQDSGNTIYF.

A word on this clone: The CDR3 end lies 3 residues beyond the end of the read and is filled in from the germline J gene. V usage is TRBV15 and J usage is TRBJ2-3, with a possible D match to TRBD2 (5 bases). The V end was cut by 0 bases, the J end by 6 bases, with 13 bases between. This CDR3 is 15 amino acids long. Germline lookup yields CDR1 LNHNV and CDR2 YYDKDF (reference sequence). The CDR3 bases that were read are TGTGCCACCAGCAGAGATGCGGACTTGGTGGATACG. Encoded protein: CATSRDADLVDT. In full, the CDR3 is CATSRDADLVDTQYF. Full variable domain (rest looked up from reference TRBV15 and TRBJ2-3): DAMVIQNPRYQVTQFGKPVTLSCSQTLNHNVMYWYQQKSSQAPKLLFHYYDKDFNNEADTPDNFQSRRPNTSFCFLDIRSPGLGDTAMYLCATSRDADLVDTQYFGPGTRLTVL.

A note on this clone: The sequenced fragment ends 3 residues before the CDR3 boundary, so the rest is inferred from the germline J gene. This sequence joins TRBV23-1 and TRBJ2-1; D remains ambiguous. TRBV23-1 is labeled an ORF, and its function is uncertain. The CDR3 is 16 residues long. V was shortened by 4 bases and J by 3 bases, with 16 bases between the two germline ends. CDR3 DNA (partial): TGCGCCAGCAGTCCCGAACCGTCGGGTGGCTACAATGAG. It codes for CASSPEPSGGYNE. The entire CDR3 reads CASSPEPSGGYNEQFF.

Concerning this clone: Sequencing ends 3 residues short of the CDR3 end; the germline J gene provides the rest. J is TRBJ1-1 and V is TRBV7-6, with 7 bases lining up with TRBD1. Looked up from germline, CDR1 is SGHVS and CDR2 is FNYEAQ. The CDR3 sequence is 14 residues long. Trimming took 1 base from V and 7 from J; bases not matched to a gene: 6. The CDR3 region is CASSLEGAPVEAFF. The covered CDR3 bases are TGTGCCAGCAGCTTAGAGGGGGCGCCGGTTGAA.

Comments on this clone: Sequencing ends 3 residues short of the CDR3 end; the germline J gene provides the rest. V gene TRBV12-3 or TRBV12-4 combines with J gene TRBJ1-3; a possible D gene is TRBD1 (5 bases). The CDR3 sequence is 16 residues long. The V gene lost 7 bases and the J gene lost 0 bases, with 16 bases spanning the gap. CDR3 bases read: TGTGCCAGCAAATCAACAGGTAGCCTCTCTGGAAACACC. Amino acids: CASKSTGSLSGNT. From start to end, the CDR3 is CASKSTGSLSGNTIYF.

As regards this clone: The CDR3 is cut off 3 residues early in the read; its end comes from the germline J gene. This chain connects TRBV2 to TRBJ1-1; D is unclear. Germline values: CDR1 SNHLY, CDR2 FYNNEI. CDR3 length: 12 residues. The CDR3 protein is CASRTAAVEAFF. Partial CDR3 DNA: TGTGCCAGCAGAACGGCAGCGGTAGAA.

Note on this clone: Coverage ceases 3 residues before the CDR3 finishes, and the germline J gene fills in the end. The V and J genes are TRBV2 and TRBJ2-3, with a possible D match to TRBD1 (6 bases). V was pared by 7 bases and J by 1 base, with 12 bases between. The CDR3 contains 14 residues. Germline CDR1 reads SNHLY; CDR2 reads FYNNEI. The covered CDR3 bases are TGTGCCAGCAAAAACAGGGTGGGCACAGATACG. Translation gives CASKNRVGTDT. The CDR3 in its entirety is CASKNRVGTDTQYF.

Remarks on this clone: The missing CDR3 end, 3 residues past where the read stops, is filled in from the germline J gene. The chain combines TRBV2 with TRBJ2-5; 15 bases fit TRBD2. CDR1 and CDR2 from the germline V gene are SNHLY and FYNNEI. The CDR3 contains 14 residues. With 7 bases clipped from V and 5 bases from J, the junction kept 2 bases outside the gene matches. CDR3 protein: CASNGLAGGETQYF. The CDR3 bases that were read are TGTGCCAGCAATGGACTAGCGGGGGGGGAGACC.

Regarding this clone: Coverage ceases 3 residues before the CDR3 finishes, and the germline J gene fills in the end. This chain connects TRBV5-1 to TRBJ1-1, with a weak D call TRBD1 (6 bases). The V gene lost 5 bases and the J gene lost 1 base, with 12 bases spanning the gap. The CDR3 sequence is 14 residues long. Germline V gene data show CDR1 as SGHRS and CDR2 as YFSETQ. CDR3 DNA, as far as it was read: TGCGCCAGCAGAGCCGGGACACAGAACACTGAA. Its protein product is CASRAGTQNTE. The full CDR3 protein reads CASRAGTQNTEAFF.

The DNA read from the CDR3 is TGTGCCAGCAGTGATAGGGGCCTCTATGGC. As protein: CASSDRGLYG. The whole CDR3 sequence is CASSDRGLYGYTF. The chain couples TRBV6-1 to TRBJ1-2, with D possibly matching TRBD1 (5 bases). The read falls 3 residues short of the CDR3 end, and the missing part is taken from the germline J gene. The V end was cut by 3 bases, the J end by 4 bases, with 9 bases between. The germline gives CDR1 MNHNS, CDR2 SASEGT. The CDR3 runs to 13 residues.

A remark on this clone: Sequencing ends 3 residues short of the CDR3 end; the germline J gene provides the rest. This sequence joins TRBV7-3 and TRBJ2-1; 11 nucleotides align to TRBD2. This CDR3 is 15 amino acids long. Germline loops: CDR1 SGHTA, CDR2 FQGTGA. V was pared by 5 bases and J by 7 bases, with 7 bases of the junction left unmatched. The CDR3 protein is CASSRSGGAKNEQFF. Partial CDR3 DNA: TGTGCCAGCAGCCGTAGCGGGGGGGCCAAAAATGAG.

In the case of this clone: The CDR3 is cut off 3 residues early in the read; its end comes from the germline J gene. The V and J genes are TRBV14 and TRBJ1-3; a weak D match, TRBD1 (5 bases). This CDR3 contains 16 residues. V was pared by 4 bases and J by 1 base, with 14 bases between. Germline V lookup: CDR1 SGHDN, CDR2 FVKESK. The sequenced part of the CDR3 DNA is TGTGCCAGCAGCCGGGGACGGGGGTATTCTGGAAACACC. Protein: CASSRGRGYSGNT. The complete CDR3 reads CASSRGRGYSGNTIYF.

As for this clone: The read gets to within 3 residues of the CDR3 end, and the germline J gene fills in the rest. V gene TRBV2 combines with J gene TRBJ2-3; TRBD2 matches at 14 bases. Losses at the gene ends were 6 bases for V and 5 bases for J; bases not matched to a gene: 4. The germline CDR1 and CDR2 sequences are SNHLY and FYNNEI. The length of the CDR3 is 15 residues. The part of the CDR3 DNA that was read is TGTGCCAGCAGCGTGACTAGCGGGGGGGTAGATACG. It is translated as CASSVTSGGVDT. The whole CDR3 protein is CASSVTSGGVDTQYF.

Worth noting for this clone: The read ends 3 residues before the CDR3 terminus; that terminus is restored from the germline J gene. This sequence joins TRBV11-3 and TRBJ2-7; D gene unclear. The CDR3 is 15 amino acids. Germline-derived CDR1 and CDR2 are SGHNT and YENEEA. The germline V and J ends were trimmed by 1 base and 1 base, with 11 bases remaining between them. CDR3 DNA (partial): TGTGCCAGCAGCTTAGGGGCAGGATCTTCCTACGAG. It specifies CASSLGAGSSYE. The full CDR3 protein is CASSLGAGSSYEQYF.

CDR3: CSAGGQGRYNSPLHF. Partial CDR3 DNA: TGCAGTGCTGGGGGACAGGGGCGCTATAATTCACCC. The chain uses TRBV20-1 and TRBJ1-6; 10 positions match TRBD1. Read sequence stops 3 residues before the CDR3 end, and the germline J gene provides the missing end. The CDR3 is 15 amino acids. Losses at the gene ends were 5 bases for V and 3 bases for J; bases not matched to a gene: 4. CDR1 is DFQATT, CDR2 SNEGSKA, per germline (reference sequence).

For this clone: The CDR3 extends 3 residues past the end of the read, so its final part is completed from the germline J gene. J is TRBJ1-5 and V is TRBV19; D might be TRBD1 (5 bases). CDR1 is LNHDA, CDR2 SQIVND, per germline (reference sequence). V lost 3 bases to trimming and J lost 3 bases, with 12 bases between them. This CDR3 comprises 15 residues. This CDR3 is CASSIGQGPNQPQHF. CDR3 DNA (partial): TGTGCCAGTAGTATCGGGCAGGGTCCCAATCAGCCC. Complete variable domain (other parts from reference TRBV19 and TRBJ1-5): DGGITQSPKYLFRKEGQNVTLSCEQNLNHDAMYWYRQDPGQGLRLIYYSQIVNDFQKGDIAEGYSVSREKKESFPLTVTSAQKNPTAFYLCASSIGQGPNQPQHFGDGTRLSIL.

Comments on this clone: The CDR3 is cut off 3 residues early in the read; its end comes from the germline J gene. This sequence joins TRBV20-1 and TRBJ2-7, with TRBD2 matching over 10 bases. CDR3 length: 14 amino acids. After removal of 4 bases from V and 4 bases from J, the junction contained 7 bases not matched to a gene. Looked up from germline, CDR1 is DFQATT and CDR2 is SNEGSKA (reference sequence). CDR3 sequence: CSAIAGGHPYEQYF. The DNA read from the CDR3 is TGCAGTGCTATAGCGGGGGGACATCCTTACGAG.

Concerning this clone: The sequence runs out 3 residues before the end of the CDR3; the remainder is reconstructed from the germline J gene. V usage is TRBV19 and J usage is TRBJ1-5; 7 bases fit TRBD1. J was trimmed by 0 bases and V by 6 bases; bases with no gene match: 5. CDR1 is LNHDA, CDR2 SQIVND, per germline (reference sequence). This CDR3 has 15 residues. The sequenced CDR3 bases are TGTGCCAGTAGCAGCAGGGGGATTAGCAATCAGCCC. It codes for CASSSRGISNQP. The full CDR3 reads CASSSRGISNQPQHF. The full variable domain, its missing parts supplied by reference TRBV19 and TRBJ1-5, is DGGITQSPKYLFRKEGQNVTLSCEQNLNHDAMYWYRQDPGQGLRLIYYSQIVNDFQKGDIAEGYSVSREKKESFPLTVTSAQKNPTAFYLCASSSRGISNQPQHFGDGTRLSIL.

Of note for this clone: The read finishes 3 residues shy of the CDR3 end, and the germline J gene is used to complete it. The V call is TRBV20-1, the J call TRBJ2-3, with a tentative D call TRBD2 (5 bases). The V gene's germline CDR1 is DFQATT and CDR2 SNEGSKA (reference sequence). V was shortened by 0 bases and J by 6 bases, with 13 bases between the two germline ends. This CDR3 has 14 amino acids. The CDR3 here is CSAREGPPGDTQYF. CDR3 bases read: TGCAGTGCTAGAGAAGGCCCCCCGGGGGATACG.

On this clone itself: Read sequence stops 3 residues before the CDR3 end, and the germline J gene provides the missing end. V usage is TRBV20-1 and J usage is TRBJ1-1; TRBD1 matches 7 bases. The CDR3 length is 13 residues. Germline CDR1 reads DFQATT; CDR2 reads SNEGSKA (reference sequence). CDR3 DNA (partial): TGCAGTGCTAGAACCTCAGGGGGGAAAGAA. Residues: CSARTSGGKE. The full CDR3 reads CSARTSGGKEAFF.

A word on this clone: The read terminates 3 residues ahead of where the CDR3 ends, so the germline J gene completes it. The chain employs TRBV18 and TRBJ2-1; TRBD1 might be the D (6 bases). Trimming pared 0 bases from V and 9 bases from J, leaving 21 bases between. There are 17 residues in the CDR3. Germline lookup yields CDR1 KGHSH and CDR2 LQKENI. CDR3 DNA (partial): TGTGCCAGCTCACCACCGGCCTGGGGGCTAGGAGGTGGTGAG. Translated, it gives CASSPPAWGLGGGE. The CDR3 reads in full as CASSPPAWGLGGGEQFF.

The CDR3 DNA, read in part, is TGTGCCATCAGTGCGACTAGCGGGGGATACAATGAG. It is translated as CAISATSGGYNE. The complete CDR3 sequence is CAISATSGGYNEQFF. The chain uses TRBV10-3 and TRBJ2-1; TRBD2 matches 12 bases. The read stops 3 residues short of the end of the CDR3; the missing end is completed from the germline J gene. Looked up from germline, CDR1 is ENHRY and CDR2 is SYGVKD. The CDR3 contains 15 residues. V shed 4 bases, J shed 4 bases, and the junction held 2 bases outside the gene matches.

Concerning this clone itself: The read comes to an end 3 residues before the CDR3 does, leaving the germline J gene to fill in the end. The rearrangement uses TRBV25-1 and TRBJ1-4, with D maybe TRBD1 (5 bases). In germline, CDR1 is MGHDK, CDR2 SYGVNS. The CDR3 runs to 13 residues. Trimming took off 4 bases at V and 6 bases at J, with 9 bases between the two ends. The CDR3 sequence: CASSAGGDEKLFF. CDR3 bases read: TGTGCCAGCAGTGCCGGGGGGGATGAAAAA.

To note about this clone: The DNA ends 3 residues before the CDR3 does, and the rest of the CDR3 is filled in from the germline J gene. The chain links TRBV7-8 to TRBJ2-3; D perhaps matches TRBD2 (5 bases). Germline V gives CDR1 SGHVS, CDR2 FQNEAQ. The V end lost 5 bases, the J end lost 2 bases, and 20 bases lay between the germline ends. This CDR3 has 17 residues. The CDR3 DNA, read in part, is TGTGCCAGCAGCCCTACCGTAACGGGGTGGAACACAGATACG. This encodes CASSPTVTGWNTDT. The full CDR3 reads CASSPTVTGWNTDTQYF.

As for this clone: The sequenced fragment ends 3 residues before the CDR3 boundary, so the rest is inferred from the germline J gene. The chain uses TRBV7-9 and TRBJ2-3, with TRBD1 matching over 12 bases. Losses at the gene ends were 5 bases for V and 1 base for J; bases not matched to a gene: 1. The germline CDR1 and CDR2 sequences are SEHNR and FQNEAQ (reference sequence). This CDR3 contains 15 residues. This chain's CDR3 is CASSGTGGGTDTQYF. The sequenced CDR3 bases are TGTGCCAGCAGCGGGACAGGGGGCGGCACAGATACG.